Below, 16 T cell receptor beta chains from the same sample are listed, as sequenced in a study of T cell changes during pregnancy in multiple sclerosis. The assay was immunoSEQ multiplex PCR, and TCRdb's table has in-frame clones only and misses some. The table shows nearly 110,000 clones, with roughly nine tenths occurring only once. Source: peripheral blood, taken before pregnancy. Source of these receptors: a female donor with multiple sclerosis, enrolled in a pregnancy study.

The rearrangement links TRBV5-6 to TRBJ2-4; 10 bases are a match to TRBD1. Germline values: CDR1 SGHDT, CDR2 YYEEEE. The CDR3 sequence is 14 residues long. V was clipped by 4 bases and J by 7 bases; unmatched bases: 5. The CDR3 nucleotides read TGTGCCAGCAGCATCCGGGACAGGGGCAACATTCAGTACTTC. Translated: CASSIRDRGNIQYF.

The V call is TRBV29-1, the J call TRBJ2-1; 12 nucleotides match TRBD1. The germline CDR1 and CDR2 sequences are SQVTM and ANQGSEA. The CDR3 is 15 residues long. The V segment lost 3 bases and the J segment 7 bases; nucleotides outside the gene matches: 7. CDR3 nucleotides: TGCAGCGTTGATCATAGGGACAGGGGGCAAAATGAGCAGTTCTTC. This translates into CSVDHRDRGQNEQFF.

The CDR3 spells CASSPTGGSYNEQFF. The CDR3, as DNA: TGTGCCAGCAGTCCTACGGGGGGGTCCTACAATGAGCAGTTCTTC. The chain uses TRBV27 and TRBJ2-1, with TRBD2 matching over 8 bases. Germline V gives CDR1 MNHEY, CDR2 SMNVEV (reference sequence). This CDR3 is built from 15 residues. Losses at the gene ends were 5 bases for V and 1 base for J; bases not matched to a gene: 4.

The chain joins TRBV27 to TRBJ2-6; 10 bases map to TRBD1. The J segment lost 4 bases and the V segment lost 5 bases, leaving 8 bases of the junction unmatched. The CDR3 covers 17 residues. Germline lookup yields CDR1 MNHEY and CDR2 SMNVEV (reference sequence). CDR3 coding DNA: TGTGCCAGCAGTCCTGGACAGGGGGTCTCCGGGGCCAACGTCCTGACTTTC. This gives the protein CASSPGQGVSGANVLTF. Supplemented by reference TRBV27 and TRBJ2-6, the full variable domain reads EAQVTQNPRYLITVTGKKLTVTCSQNMNHEYMSWYRQDPGLGLRQIYYSMNVEVTDKGDVPEGYKVSRKEKRNFPLILESPSPNQTSLYFCASSPGQGVSGANVLTFGAGSRLTVL.

V gene TRBV9 combines with J gene TRBJ2-7; TRBD2 matches at 10 bases. The J segment lost 10 bases and the V segment lost 3 bases, leaving 7 bases of the junction unmatched. This CDR3 is 13 amino acids long. The germline gives CDR1 SGDLS, CDR2 YYNGEE. In DNA form, the CDR3 reads TGTGCCAGCAGCGAGGGACTAGCGAAGTCTCAGTACTTC. Its protein product is CASSEGLAKSQYF.

This clone was detected once. The chain links TRBV29-1 to TRBJ2-7; 10 bases map to TRBD1. The J segment lost 7 bases and the V segment lost 2 bases, leaving 5 bases of the junction unmatched. The CDR3 spans 13 residues. Per the germline V gene, CDR1 is SQVTM and CDR2 is ANQGSEA. CDR3 protein: CSVERDRGREQYF. CDR3 nucleotides: TGCAGCGTTGAACGGGACAGGGGTCGGGAGCAGTACTTC.

The chain carries TRBV19 and TRBJ2-5; TRBD2 matches 9 bases. Per the germline V gene, CDR1 is LNHDA and CDR2 is SQIVND (reference sequence). Losses at the gene ends were 5 bases for V and 2 bases for J; bases not matched to a gene: 6. This CDR3 spans 15 amino acids. The CDR3 DNA follows: TGTGCCAGTAGTCCTAGCGGGGTATTACAAGAGACCCAGTACTTC. Protein product: CASSPSGVLQETQYF.

V and J are TRBV7-2 and TRBJ1-1; D is ambiguous. Germline V gene lookup returns CDR1 SGHTA and CDR2 FQGNSA. The CDR3 has 16 amino acids. V was pared by 1 base and J by 6 bases, with 18 bases between. The CDR3 is CASSLGVLGGKAEAFF. The CDR3 bases are TGTGCCAGCAGCTTAGGTGTCCTGGGCGGGAAGGCTGAAGCTTTCTTT.

V gene TRBV19 combines with J gene TRBJ2-7; no firm D call. Germline CDR1 is LNHDA and CDR2 is SQIVND (reference sequence). V lost 6 bases to trimming and J lost 5 bases, with 14 bases between them. CDR3 length equals 13 residues. The CDR3 DNA follows: TGTGCCAGTAGCCCGTGGGCTCAAGACGAGCAGTACTTC. Translating it yields CASSPWAQDEQYF.

The rearrangement uses TRBV7-2 and TRBJ1-2; possibly TRBD1 for D (5 bases). CDR1 and CDR2 from the germline V gene are SGHTA and FQGNSA. The CDR3 sequence is 14 residues long. Trimming removed 5 bases at V and 5 bases at J, with 15 bases between. Here the CDR3 DNA reads TGTGCCAGCAGCCCACGCGGACAAACTTATGGCTACACCTTC. Protein product: CASSPRGQTYGYTF.

The chain employs TRBV6-1 and TRBJ2-7; possibly TRBD2 for D (5 bases). The ends were cut back, 6 bases at V and 4 bases at J, with 16 bases in the middle. The CDR3 is 14 residues long. From germline, CDR1 is MNHNS and CDR2 SASEGT. The CDR3 DNA reads as TGTGCCAGCAGCGGAGGAGGAGTAATTTACGAGCAGTACTTC. Amino acid sequence: CASSGGGVIYEQYF.

The V gene is TRBV7-9, the J gene TRBJ2-3; 7 bases map to TRBD1. V was clipped by 0 bases and J by 5 bases; unmatched bases: 5. The CDR3 spans 15 residues. Germline lookup yields CDR1 SEHNR and CDR2 FQNEAQ (reference sequence). CDR3 protein: CASSLARGGRDTQYF. The CDR3 DNA reads TGTGCCAGCAGCTTAGCAAGAGGGGGCAGAGATACGCAGTATTTT.

The chain uses TRBV9 and TRBJ2-2; D is unclear. In germline, CDR1 is SGDLS, CDR2 YYNGEE. This CDR3 spans 15 amino acids. V lost 4 bases to trimming and J lost 5 bases, with 15 bases between them. The CDR3 coding sequence is TGTGCCAGCAGCCAAAACTCCCCTATGACCGGGGAGCTGTTTTTT. Its protein is CASSQNSPMTGELFF.

This sequence joins TRBV7-3 and TRBJ2-1; the match to TRBD2 covers 9 bases. Germline CDR1 SGHTA, CDR2 FQGTGA. This CDR3 is 16 amino acids long. V lost 5 bases, J lost 2 bases, and 7 bases stayed unmatched. The CDR3 DNA reads as TGTGCCAGCAGCCCGTCGACTAGCGGTACCTACAATGAGCAGTTCTTC. It yields the protein CASSPSTSGTYNEQFF. The full variable domain, with the rest looked up from reference TRBV7-3 and TRBJ2-1, is GAGVSQTPSNKVTEKGKYVELRCDPISGHTALYWYRQSLGQGPEFLIYFQGTGAADDSGLPNDRFFAVRPEGSVSTLKIQRTERGDSAVYLCASSPSTSGTYNEQFFGPGTRLTVL.

This chain joins TRBV18 and TRBJ2-5; the D gene is possibly TRBD1 (5 bases). The ends were cut back, 3 bases at V and 4 bases at J, with 18 bases in the middle. Germline lookup yields CDR1 KGHSH and CDR2 LQKENI. This CDR3 region has 16 residues. The CDR3, as DNA: TGTGCCAGCTCACCCACAAGGCAGGGATCGGGAGAGACCCAGTACTTC. This sequence encodes CASSPTRQGSGETQYF.

The chain recombines TRBV18 with TRBJ2-7; 8 nucleotides line up with TRBD1. CDR3 length: 13 residues. Germline V gives CDR1 KGHSH, CDR2 LQKENI. After removal of 9 bases from V and 6 bases from J, the junction contained 10 bases not matched to a gene. The CDR3 nucleotides read TGTGCCAGTGTTCCGAACAGGGGGACCGAGCAGTACTTC. Its translation is CASVPNRGTEQYF.